Each of the 20 T cell receptor beta chains below was sequenced from the same sample in a study of shared clonotypes between healthy human individuals. Sequencing was performed with immunoSEQ multiplex PCR; in TCRdb, only in-frame clones are kept and a portion is missing. Among 2 million to 2.5 million clones, roughly 90% were seen once, and the ten largest hold 0.37%. What was sequenced was naive CD4+ T cells from PBMCs. Described subset: CD45RA+ positively selected. The receptors shown here come from a man between 18 and 29 years old in good health. Some clones in this sample may be carry-over from other donors' samples.

This chain joins TRBV2 and TRBJ2-3, with D perhaps TRBD1 (6 bases). The CDR3 covers 16 residues. In germline, CDR1 is SNHLY, CDR2 FYNNEI. The ends were cut back, 7 bases at V and 1 base at J, with 18 bases in the middle. The chain's CDR3 is CASKAGQGSGTDTQYF. The CDR3 nucleotides are TGTGCCAGCAAGGCTGGGCAGGGGTCGGGCACAGATACGCAGTATTTT.

V usage is TRBV7-6 and J usage is TRBJ2-3, with D uncertain. CDR1 is SGHVS and CDR2 is FNYEAQ in the germline V gene. The CDR3 length is 15 residues. The ends were cut back, 1 base at V and 4 bases at J, with 12 bases in the middle. The CDR3 loop is CASSLDTGGADTQYF. The CDR3 region has the DNA TGTGCCAGCAGCTTAGACACGGGCGGCGCAGATACGCAGTATTTT.

The chain couples TRBV9 to TRBJ2-5, with D perhaps being TRBD1 or TRBD2 (5 bases each). Per germline, CDR1 SGDLS and CDR2 YYNGEE. The ends were cut back, 4 bases at V and 10 bases at J, with 29 bases in the middle. The CDR3 length is 17 residues. The CDR3 bases are TGTGCCAGCAGCACAGGCCCAAAAATTCCCGAGACGGGGATCCAGTACTTC. This gives the protein CASSTGPKIPETGIQYF.

The chain has TRBV28 and TRBJ2-3, with D possibly TRBD1 on 6 matching bases. This CDR3 contains 16 residues. V lost 6 bases, J lost 0 bases, and 16 bases lay in between. CDR1 and CDR2 from the germline V gene are MDHEN and SYDVKM. CDR3 DNA sequence: TGTGCCAGCAGCCAACCCAGGGGATCTAGCACAGATACGCAGTATTTT. Translating gives CASSQPRGSSTDTQYF.

The CDR3 bases are TGTGCCAGTAGTATTGGGGCAGGGGACGGCTACACCTTC. Its protein is CASSIGAGDGYTF. V usage is TRBV19 and J usage is TRBJ1-2; D perhaps matches TRBD1 (6 bases). From germline, CDR1 is LNHDA and CDR2 SQIVND (reference sequence). V lost 3 bases and J 8 bases, leaving 13 bases between the germline ends. This CDR3 contains 13 residues.

The chain links TRBV28 to TRBJ2-7, with D perhaps TRBD2 (6 bases). The CDR3 sequence is 13 residues long. Trimming took off 10 bases at V and 2 bases at J, with 15 bases between the two ends. CDR1 and CDR2 (germline): MDHEN, SYDVKM. The CDR3 protein is CATGGTKTYEQYF. As DNA, the CDR3 is TGTGCCACCGGGGGTACAAAGACCTACGAGCAGTACTTC.

Concerning this clone: The same CDR3 can be traced to other DNA sequences in this sample. The gene calls are TRBV5-1 and TRBJ2-1, with D maybe TRBD2 (6 bases). The V end lost 4 bases, the J end lost 4 bases, and 12 bases lay between the germline ends. Germline V CDR1 and CDR2: SGHRS, YFSETQ. CDR3 length: 14 amino acids. In DNA, the CDR3 is TGCGCCAGCAGCCCGGGGACTCCTTACAATGAGCAGTTCTTC. Encoded protein: CASSPGTPYNEQFF.

This clone came up a few times. Other nucleotide sequences from this sample produce the same CDR3. The rearrangement links TRBV9 to TRBJ1-1, with D possibly TRBD1 on 5 matching bases. The V gene's germline CDR1 is SGDLS and CDR2 YYNGEE. V lost 0 bases, J lost 2 bases, and 11 bases lay in between. The CDR3 covers 15 residues. This CDR3 is CASSVGPGPNTEAFF. CDR3 DNA: TGTGCCAGCAGCGTAGGTCCAGGGCCCAACACTGAAGCTTTCTTT.

CDR3 DNA: TGTGCCAGCTCACCCATGCAGGGGACGAACACCGGGGAGCTGTTTTTT. Its protein is CASSPMQGTNTGELFF. The gene calls are TRBV18 and TRBJ2-2; D may be TRBD1 (6 bases). Germline CDR1 and CDR2: KGHSH and LQKENI. This CDR3 spans 16 amino acids. V was pared by 3 bases and J by 0 bases, with 11 bases between. Full variable domain (missing parts from reference TRBV18 and TRBJ2-2): NAGVMQNPRHLVRRRGQEARLRCSPMKGHSHVYWYRQLPEEGLKFMVYLQKENIIDESGMPKERFSAEFPKEGPSILRIQQVVRGDSAAYFCASSPMQGTNTGELFFGEGSRLTVL.

On this clone itself: The same CDR3 also results from other DNA sequences found in this sample. V usage is TRBV7-8 and J usage is TRBJ1-1, with 9 bases aligning to TRBD1. The CDR3 is 14 amino acids. The ends lost 3 bases at V and 1 base at J; junction bases unmatched: 0. Per germline, CDR1 SGHVS and CDR2 FQNEAQ. CDR3 in DNA: TGTGCCAGCAGCTTGGACAGGGGGAACACTGAAGCTTTCTTT. Translation: CASSLDRGNTEAFF.

This clone was picked up one time. The chain couples TRBV29-1 to TRBJ2-7, with D perhaps TRBD1 (5 bases). The CDR3 covers 12 residues. Germline CDR1 is SQVTM and CDR2 is ANQGSEA. V shed 6 bases and J shed 7 bases, with 16 bases lying between them. CDR3 sequence: CSVRLGLPEQYF. CDR3 DNA: TGCAGCGTCAGGTTGGGGCTACCGGAGCAGTACTTC.

This clone was seen just once. Distinct nucleotide sequences in the sample also encode this CDR3. V and J are TRBV18 and TRBJ2-7; possible D gene TRBD2, 6 bases. Trimming removed 3 bases at V and 5 bases at J, with 8 bases between. The CDR3 loop spans 12 amino acids. CDR1 and CDR2 from the germline V gene are KGHSH and LQKENI. Here the CDR3 reads CASSPSGDEQYF. CDR3 nucleotide sequence: TGTGCCAGCTCACCTAGCGGAGACGAGCAGTACTTC.

The chain uses TRBV4-3 and TRBJ1-2; D ambiguous. CDR1 is LGHNA, CDR2 YSLEER, per germline. CDR3 size: 19 residues. The ends were cut back, 4 bases at V and 0 bases at J, with 24 bases in the middle. The CDR3 nucleotides read TGCGCCAGCAGCCCCCCGGCGAGGGCAGACCTATATGCTAACTATGGCTACACCTTC. Encoded protein: CASSPPARADLYANYGYTF.

The chain is built from TRBV14 and TRBJ2-7; possibly TRBD1 for D (5 bases). Looked up from germline, CDR1 is SGHDN and CDR2 is FVKESK. V dropped 0 bases and J dropped 2 bases, with 17 bases sitting between them. CDR3 length: 17 amino acids. CDR3 sequence: CASSQEGANQNPYEQYF. DNA of the CDR3: TGTGCCAGCAGCCAAGAAGGGGCAAACCAAAACCCCTACGAGCAGTACTTC.

The chain links TRBV18 to TRBJ2-7; no firm D call. V gave up 5 bases and J gave up 7 bases, with 12 bases separating them. The germline V gene has CDR1 KGHSH and CDR2 LQKENI. CDR3 length: 12 residues. The CDR3: CASSSTLREQYF. CDR3 DNA: TGTGCCAGCTCATCGACATTGAGAGAGCAGTACTTC.

This clone was seen more than once but under ten times. J is TRBJ2-4 and V is TRBV13, with TRBD2 matching 13 bases. The germline CDR1 and CDR2 sequences are PRHDT and FYEKMQ (reference sequence). Trimming took 3 bases from V and 0 from J; bases not matched to a gene: 8. The CDR3 is 19 residues long. For the CDR3, the DNA is TGTGCCAGCAGCTTGCGGACTAGCGGGAGAGAAGTAGCCAAAAACATTCAGTACTTC. Amino acids: CASSLRTSGREVAKNIQYF.

The chain is built from TRBV7-2 and TRBJ2-3; D is unclear. Trimming took 3 bases from V and 7 from J, leaving 8 bases between them. Germline V lookup: CDR1 SGHTA, CDR2 FQGNSA. The CDR3 is made up of 12 amino acids. The DNA of the CDR3 is TGTGCCAGCAGCTTGACTCAGAATACGCAGTATTTT. Residues: CASSLTQNTQYF.

About this clone: Other nucleotide sequences from this sample produce the same CDR3. CDR3 residues: CASSLSPGGTEAFF. Here the CDR3 DNA reads TGTGCCAGCAGTCTGTCCCCGGGAGGCACTGAAGCTTTCTTT. The V call is TRBV11-2, the J call TRBJ1-1; no clear D. Looked up from germline, CDR1 is SGHAT and CDR2 is FQNNGV. CDR3 length: 14 amino acids. The V end lost 6 bases, the J end lost 4 bases, and 15 bases lay between the germline ends.

The chain links TRBV29-1 to TRBJ1-5; D call uncertain. V lost 6 bases and J 0 bases, leaving 12 bases between the germline ends. This CDR3 comprises 14 residues. The germline gives CDR1 SQVTM, CDR2 ANQGSEA. CDR3 nucleotides: TGCAGCGTGTCTACCTCCTATAGCAATCAGCCCCAGCATTTT. Protein product: CSVSTSYSNQPQHF.

The rearrangement uses TRBV20-1 and TRBJ1-2; D unclear. The CDR3 runs 11 residues. Germline lookup yields CDR1 DFQATT and CDR2 SNEGSKA (reference sequence). V was pared by 6 bases and J by 6 bases, with 11 bases between. The CDR3 region is CSAPLVHGYTF. CDR3 nucleotide sequence: TGCAGTGCCCCCCTTGTTCATGGCTACACCTTC.